The clone carrying this TCR beta chain was counted once. The sample is drawn from a study of shared T cell receptors in the human thymus. Per the germline V gene, CDR1 is MDHEN and CDR2 is SYDVKM. J was trimmed by 2 bases and V by 5 bases; bases with no gene match: 10. The CDR3 has 16 amino acids. TCRdb's table, derived via immunoSEQ multiplex PCR, lists solely in-frame clones and lacks some. The sample carries some 660,000 clones, 87% recorded once. These sequences were also reported in another study, on human thymus T cells. That paper notes: Corrective cardiac operations yielded the resected thymus tissue. In thymic and blood repertoires alike, V and J usage looked biased. Related research found strongly overlapping thymic repertoires in unrelated individuals.

Specimen: thymocytes. This TCR was recovered from a boy less than two years old with a congenital heart defect. The rearrangement uses TRBV28 and TRBJ1-2, with TRBD1 matching over 8 bases. DNA of the CDR3: TGTGCCAGCAGTCAATCGACAGGGGCGTTAAACTATGGCTACACCTTC. It encodes CASSQSTGALNYGYTF.